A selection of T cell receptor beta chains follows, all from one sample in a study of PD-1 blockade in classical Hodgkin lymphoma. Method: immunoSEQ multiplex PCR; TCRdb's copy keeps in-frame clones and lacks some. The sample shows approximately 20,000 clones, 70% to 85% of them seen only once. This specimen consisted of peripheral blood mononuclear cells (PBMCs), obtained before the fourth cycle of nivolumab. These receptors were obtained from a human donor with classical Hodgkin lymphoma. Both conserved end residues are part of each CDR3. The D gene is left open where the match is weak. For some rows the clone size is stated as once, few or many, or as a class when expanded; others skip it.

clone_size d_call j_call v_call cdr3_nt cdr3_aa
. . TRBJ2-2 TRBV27 TGTGCCAGCAGTTTCCTAGAAATCACCGGGGAGCTGTTTTTT CASSFLEITGELFF
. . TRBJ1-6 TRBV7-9 TGTGCCAGCAGCTTAGATGGGGGGTGGTCACCCCTCCACTTT CASSLDGGWSPLHF
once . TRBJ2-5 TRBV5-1 TGCGCCAGCAGCTTGCGAGGGGGGGAGACCCAGTACTTC CASSLRGGETQYF
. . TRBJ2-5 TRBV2 TGTGCCAGCAGACTCAGGGGCAGGGAGACCCAGTACTTC CASRLRGRETQYF
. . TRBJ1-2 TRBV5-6 TGTGCCAGCAGCTTTCAGGGAACGAGTGGCTACACCTTC CASSFQGTSGYTF
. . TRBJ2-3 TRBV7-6 TGTGCCAGCAGCCCGGACAGACTTACGCAGTATTTT CASSPDRLTQYF
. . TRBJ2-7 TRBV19 TGTGCCAGTAGAAACAGGGAGATGGTAGATCAGTACTTC CASRNREMVDQYF
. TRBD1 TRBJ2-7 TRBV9 TGTGCCAGCAGCGCACGGGACAGGGGAAATGAGCAGTACTTC CASSARDRGNEQYF
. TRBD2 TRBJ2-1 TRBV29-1 TGCAGCGTTGAAGATCGACTAGCGGGAGGATTAACTTACAATGAGCAGTTCTTC CSVEDRLAGGLTYNEQFF
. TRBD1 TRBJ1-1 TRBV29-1 TGCAGCGTTAGGGACAGGGGGTTGAACACTGAAGCTTTCTTT CSVRDRGLNTEAFF
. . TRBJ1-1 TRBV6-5 TGTGCCAGCCTTCTAGGACTCTCCACTGAAGCTTTCTTT CASLLGLSTEAFF
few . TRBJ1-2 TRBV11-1 TGTGCCAGCAGCTTACAAGGGAATGGCTACACCTTC CASSLQGNGYTF
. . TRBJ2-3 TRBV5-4 TGTGCCAGCAGCTTACAGGGCGCAGATACGCAGTATTTT CASSLQGADTQYF
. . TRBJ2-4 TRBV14 TGTGCCAGCAGCCAACTGGGGGCAATGAACATTCAGTACTTC CASSQLGAMNIQYF
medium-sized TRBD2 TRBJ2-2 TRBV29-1 TGCAGCGTTGAACTAGCGGGAGGATACACCGGGGAGCTGTTTTTT CSVELAGGYTGELFF
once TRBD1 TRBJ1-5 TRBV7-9 TGTGCCAGCAGCTCCCCGGGACAGGGTTTCGAACAGCCCCAGCATTTT CASSSPGQGFEQPQHF
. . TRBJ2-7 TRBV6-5 TGTGCCAGCAGTTACTCGAAGGGAAACTACGAGCAGTACTTC CASSYSKGNYEQYF
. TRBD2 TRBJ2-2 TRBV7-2 TGTGCCAGCAGACGACTAGCGGTAAACACCGGGGAGCTGTTTTTT CASRRLAVNTGELFF
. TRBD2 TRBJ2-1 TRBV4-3 TGCGCCAGCAGCCAAGATTACAGCGGGAGCCGCCACTACAATGAGCAGTTCTTC CASSQDYSGSRHYNEQFF
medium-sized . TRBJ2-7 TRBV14 TGTGCCAGCAGCCAAGAGGCCAGGGGGGGGTACGAGCAGTACTTC CASSQEARGGYEQYF
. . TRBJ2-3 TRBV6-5 TGTGCCAGCAGTATGGACTTCTTCACAGATACGCAGTATTTT CASSMDFFTDTQYF
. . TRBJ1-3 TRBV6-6 TGTGCCAGCGGAATACCCTCTGGAAACACCATATATTTT CASGIPSGNTIYF
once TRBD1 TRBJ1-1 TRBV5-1 TGCGCCAGCAGGTCCGGGACAGGGAATACTGAAGCTTTCTTT CASRSGTGNTEAFF
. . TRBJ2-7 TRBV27 TGTGCCAGCAGTCAATATGCCTCCTACGAGCAGTACTTC CASSQYASYEQYF
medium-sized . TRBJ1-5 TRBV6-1 TGTGCCATAAGACAGGCGCTCAATCAGCCCCAGCATTTT CAIRQALNQPQHF
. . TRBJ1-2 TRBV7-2 TGTGCCAGCAGCTCCCGTAGCCATGGCTACACCTTC CASSSRSHGYTF